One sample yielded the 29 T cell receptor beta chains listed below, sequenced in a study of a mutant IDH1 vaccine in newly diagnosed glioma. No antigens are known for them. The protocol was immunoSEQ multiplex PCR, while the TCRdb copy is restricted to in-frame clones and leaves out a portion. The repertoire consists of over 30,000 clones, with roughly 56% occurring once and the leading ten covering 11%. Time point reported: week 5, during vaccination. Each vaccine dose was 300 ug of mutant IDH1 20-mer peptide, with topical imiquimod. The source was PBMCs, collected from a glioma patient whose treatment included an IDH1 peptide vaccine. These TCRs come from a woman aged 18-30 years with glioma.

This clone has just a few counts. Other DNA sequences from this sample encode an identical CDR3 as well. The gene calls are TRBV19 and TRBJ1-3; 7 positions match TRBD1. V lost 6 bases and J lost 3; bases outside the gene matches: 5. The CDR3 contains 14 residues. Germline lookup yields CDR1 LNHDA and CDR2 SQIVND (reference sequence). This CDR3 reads CASSGDSRGNTIYF. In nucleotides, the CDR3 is TGTGCCAGTAGCGGGGACAGTCGTGGAAACACCATATATTTT.

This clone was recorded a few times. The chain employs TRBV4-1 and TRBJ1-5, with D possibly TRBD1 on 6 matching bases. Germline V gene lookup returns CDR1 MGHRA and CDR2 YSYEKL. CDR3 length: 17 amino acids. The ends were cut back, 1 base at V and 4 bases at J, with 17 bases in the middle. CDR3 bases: TGCGCCAGCAGCCAAGTCCATCTGACGGACAGAAATCAGCCCCAGCATTTT. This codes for CASSQVHLTDRNQPQHF.

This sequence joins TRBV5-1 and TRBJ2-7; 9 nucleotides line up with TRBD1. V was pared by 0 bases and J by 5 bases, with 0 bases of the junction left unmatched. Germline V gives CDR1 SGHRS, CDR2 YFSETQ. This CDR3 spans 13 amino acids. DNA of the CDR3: TGCGCCAGCAGCTTGGGACAGGGGGACGAGCAGTACTTC. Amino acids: CASSLGQGDEQYF.

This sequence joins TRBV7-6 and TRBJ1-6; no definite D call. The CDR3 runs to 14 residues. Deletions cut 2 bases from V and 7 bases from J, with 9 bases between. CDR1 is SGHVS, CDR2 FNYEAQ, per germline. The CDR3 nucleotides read TGTGCCAGCAGCTTAAGCGGTCCCAATTCACCCCTCCACTTT. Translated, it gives CASSLSGPNSPLHF.

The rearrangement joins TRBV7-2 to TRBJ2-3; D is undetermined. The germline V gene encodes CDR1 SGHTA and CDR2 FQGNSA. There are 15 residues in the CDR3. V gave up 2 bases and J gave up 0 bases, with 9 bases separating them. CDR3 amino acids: CASSLRVGSTDTQYF. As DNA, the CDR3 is TGTGCCAGCAGCTTACGAGTAGGGAGCACAGATACGCAGTATTTT.

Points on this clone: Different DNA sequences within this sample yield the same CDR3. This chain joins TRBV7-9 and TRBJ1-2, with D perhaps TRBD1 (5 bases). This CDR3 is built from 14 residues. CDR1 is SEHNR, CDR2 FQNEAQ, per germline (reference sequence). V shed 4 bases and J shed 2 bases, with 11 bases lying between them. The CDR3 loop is CASSSLTENYGYTF. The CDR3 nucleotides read TGTGCCAGCAGCTCATTGACAGAAAACTATGGCTACACCTTC.

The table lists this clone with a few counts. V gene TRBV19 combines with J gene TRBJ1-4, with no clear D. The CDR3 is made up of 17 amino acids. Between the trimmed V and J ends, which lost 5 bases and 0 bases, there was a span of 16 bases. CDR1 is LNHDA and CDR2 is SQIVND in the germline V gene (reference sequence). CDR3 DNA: TGTGCCAGTAGTCTTCCCCGCCCGTGGACAACTAATGAAAAACTGTTTTTT. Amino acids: CASSLPRPWTTNEKLFF.

CDR3 sequence (DNA): TGTGCCAGCATTAAGTTCAGGGCCGGGGAGCTGTTTTTT. This encodes CASIKFRAGELFF. The chain is built from TRBV2 and TRBJ2-2, with D maybe TRBD1 (5 bases). Trimming removed 7 bases from V and 6 bases from J, with 12 bases in between. The CDR3 covers 13 residues. In germline, CDR1 is SNHLY, CDR2 FYNNEI.

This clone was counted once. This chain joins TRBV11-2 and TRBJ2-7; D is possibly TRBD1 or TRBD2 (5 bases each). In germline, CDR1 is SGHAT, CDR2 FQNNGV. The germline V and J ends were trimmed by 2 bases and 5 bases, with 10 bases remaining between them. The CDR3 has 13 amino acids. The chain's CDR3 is CASSLTWGNEQYF. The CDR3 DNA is TGTGCCAGCAGCTTAACTTGGGGGAACGAGCAGTACTTC.

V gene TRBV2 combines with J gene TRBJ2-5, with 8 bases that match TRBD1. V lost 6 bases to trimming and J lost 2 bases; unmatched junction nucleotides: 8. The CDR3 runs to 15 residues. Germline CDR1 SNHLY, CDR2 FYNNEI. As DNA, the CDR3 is TGTGCCAGCAGCTTTAGACAGGGGACGCAAGAGACCCAGTACTTC. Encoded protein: CASSFRQGTQETQYF.

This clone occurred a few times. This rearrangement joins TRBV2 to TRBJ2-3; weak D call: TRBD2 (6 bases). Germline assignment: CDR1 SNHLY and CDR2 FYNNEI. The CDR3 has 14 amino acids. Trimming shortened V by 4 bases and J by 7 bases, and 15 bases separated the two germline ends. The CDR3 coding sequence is TGTGCCAGCAGTGTAGCGGCCCAGGGTTATACGCAGTATTTT. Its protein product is CASSVAAQGYTQYF.

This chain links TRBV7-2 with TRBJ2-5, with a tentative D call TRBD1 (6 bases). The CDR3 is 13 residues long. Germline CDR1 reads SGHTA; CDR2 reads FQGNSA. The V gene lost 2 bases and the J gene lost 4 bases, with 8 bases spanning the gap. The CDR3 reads CASSLRRGETQYF. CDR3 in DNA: TGTGCCAGCAGCTTACGCAGGGGAGAGACCCAGTACTTC.

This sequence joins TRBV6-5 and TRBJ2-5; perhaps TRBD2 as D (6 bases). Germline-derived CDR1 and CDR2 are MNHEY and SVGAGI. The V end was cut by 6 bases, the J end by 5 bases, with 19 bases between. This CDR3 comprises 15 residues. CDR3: CASSPLATTSETQYF. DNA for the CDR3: TGTGCCAGCAGCCCACTAGCCACGACCTCCGAGACCCAGTACTTC.

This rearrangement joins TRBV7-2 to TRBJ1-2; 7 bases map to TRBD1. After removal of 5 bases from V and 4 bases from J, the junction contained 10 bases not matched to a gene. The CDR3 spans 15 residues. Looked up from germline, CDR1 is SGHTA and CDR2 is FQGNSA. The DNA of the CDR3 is TGTGCCAGCAGCCAACCTAAGGGACAGTTCTATGGCTACACCTTC. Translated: CASSQPKGQFYGYTF.

CDR3 sequence (DNA): TGTGCCAGCAGCTTAGTCCTAGCGGGAGATTACAATGAGCAGTTCTTC. As protein: CASSLVLAGDYNEQFF. The chain is built from TRBV7-2 and TRBJ2-1; 10 positions agree with TRBD2. Germline V gives CDR1 SGHTA, CDR2 FQGNSA. The CDR3 contains 16 residues. Trimming cost V 1 base and J 4 bases; bases outside gene matches: 4.

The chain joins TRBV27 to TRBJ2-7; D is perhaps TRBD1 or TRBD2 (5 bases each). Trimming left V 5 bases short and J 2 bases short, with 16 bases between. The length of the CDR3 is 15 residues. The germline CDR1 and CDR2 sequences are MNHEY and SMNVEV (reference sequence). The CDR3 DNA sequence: TGTGCCAGCAGTCCGAGGGGCCGCAGGGCCTACGAGCAGTACTTC. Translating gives CASSPRGRRAYEQYF.

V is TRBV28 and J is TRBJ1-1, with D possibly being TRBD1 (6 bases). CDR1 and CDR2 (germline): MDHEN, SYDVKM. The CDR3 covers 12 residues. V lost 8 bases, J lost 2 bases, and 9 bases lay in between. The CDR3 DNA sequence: TGTGCCAGCTCGGGACAAAACACTGAAGCTTTCTTT. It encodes CASSGQNTEAFF.

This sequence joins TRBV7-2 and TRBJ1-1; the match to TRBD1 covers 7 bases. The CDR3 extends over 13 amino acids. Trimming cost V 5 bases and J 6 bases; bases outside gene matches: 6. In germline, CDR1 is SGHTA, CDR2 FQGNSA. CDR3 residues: CASSIPGGAEAFF. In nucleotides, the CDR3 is TGTGCCAGCAGCATCCCAGGGGGGGCTGAAGCTTTCTTT. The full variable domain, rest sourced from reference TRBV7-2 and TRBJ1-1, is GAGVSQSPSNKVTEKGKDVELRCDPISGHTALYWYRQSLGQGLEFLIYFQGNSAPDKSGLPSDRFSAERTGGSVSTLTIQRTQQEDSAVYLCASSIPGGAEAFFGQGTRLTVV.

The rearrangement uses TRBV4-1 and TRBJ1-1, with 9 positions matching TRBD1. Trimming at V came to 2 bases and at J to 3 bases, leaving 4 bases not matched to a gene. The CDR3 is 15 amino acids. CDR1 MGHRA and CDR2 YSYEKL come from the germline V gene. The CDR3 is CASSQLDRGDTEAFF. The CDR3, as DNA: TGCGCCAGCAGCCAACTGGACAGGGGCGACACTGAAGCTTTCTTT.

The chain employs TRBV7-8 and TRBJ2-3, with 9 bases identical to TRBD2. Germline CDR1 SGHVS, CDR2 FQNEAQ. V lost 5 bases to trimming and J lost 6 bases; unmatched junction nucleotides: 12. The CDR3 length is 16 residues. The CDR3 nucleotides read TGTGCCAGCAGCGACCGTAGCGGGAGAGGTTCGGATACGCAGTATTTT. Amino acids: CASSDRSGRGSDTQYF.

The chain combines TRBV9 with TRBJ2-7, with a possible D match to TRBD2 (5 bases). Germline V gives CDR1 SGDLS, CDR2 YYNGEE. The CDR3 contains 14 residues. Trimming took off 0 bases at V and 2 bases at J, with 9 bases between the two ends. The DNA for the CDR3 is TGTGCCAGCAGCGTAGAGGGAGAGACCTACGAGCAGTACTTC. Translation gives CASSVEGETYEQYF. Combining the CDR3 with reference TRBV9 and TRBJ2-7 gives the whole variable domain DSGVTQTPKHLITATGQRVTLRCSPRSGDLSVYWYQQSLDQGLQFLIQYYNGEERAKGNILERFSAQQFPDLHSELNLSSLELGDSALYFCASSVEGETYEQYFGPGTRLTVT.

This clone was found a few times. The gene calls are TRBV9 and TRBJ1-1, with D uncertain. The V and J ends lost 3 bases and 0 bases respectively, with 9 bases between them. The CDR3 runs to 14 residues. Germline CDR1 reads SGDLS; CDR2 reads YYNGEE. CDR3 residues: CASSGPPMNTEAFF. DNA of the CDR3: TGTGCCAGCAGCGGACCCCCAATGAACACTGAAGCTTTCTTT.

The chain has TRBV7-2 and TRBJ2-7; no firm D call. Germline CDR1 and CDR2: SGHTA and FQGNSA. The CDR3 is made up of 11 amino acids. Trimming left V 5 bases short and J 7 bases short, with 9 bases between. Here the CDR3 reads CASSPLGEQYF. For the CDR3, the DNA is TGTGCCAGCAGCCCTCTTGGGGAGCAGTACTTC.

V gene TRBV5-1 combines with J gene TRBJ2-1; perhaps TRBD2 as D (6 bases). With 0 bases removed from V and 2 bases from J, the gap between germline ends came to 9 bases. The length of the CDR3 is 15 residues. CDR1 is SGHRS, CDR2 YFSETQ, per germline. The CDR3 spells CASSLASSAYNEQFF. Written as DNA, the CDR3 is TGCGCCAGCAGCTTGGCCTCTAGCGCCTACAATGAGCAGTTCTTC.

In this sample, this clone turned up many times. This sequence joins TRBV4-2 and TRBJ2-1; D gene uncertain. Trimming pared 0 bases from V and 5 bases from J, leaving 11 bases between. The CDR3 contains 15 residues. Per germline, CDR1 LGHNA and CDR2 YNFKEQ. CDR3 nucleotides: TGTGCCAGCAGCCAAGATAGCACAGCCAACAATGAGCAGTTCTTC. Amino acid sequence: CASSQDSTANNEQFF.

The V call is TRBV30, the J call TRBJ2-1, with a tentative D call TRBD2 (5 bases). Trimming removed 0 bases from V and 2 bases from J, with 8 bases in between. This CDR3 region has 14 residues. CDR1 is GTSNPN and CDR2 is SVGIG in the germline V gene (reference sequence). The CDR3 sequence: CAWSVPGTYNEQFF. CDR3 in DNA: TGTGCCTGGAGTGTACCGGGGACCTACAATGAGCAGTTCTTC.

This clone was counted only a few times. CDR3 in DNA: TGTGCCAGCAGCCCCGCCAACATCCTCAATTCACCCCTCCACTTT. It translates to CASSPANILNSPLHF. This sequence joins TRBV5-6 and TRBJ1-6; D is unresolved. V was cut by 4 bases and J by 7 bases, with 15 bases left in between. Germline loops: CDR1 SGHDT, CDR2 YYEEEE. The CDR3 consists of 15 residues.

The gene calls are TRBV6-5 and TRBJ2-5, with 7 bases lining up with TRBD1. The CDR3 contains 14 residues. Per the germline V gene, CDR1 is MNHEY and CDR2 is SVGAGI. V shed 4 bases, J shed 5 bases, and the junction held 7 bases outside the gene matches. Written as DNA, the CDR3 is TGTGCCAGCAGTTTTGGGACAGCTCGGGAGACCCAGTACTTC. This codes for CASSFGTARETQYF.

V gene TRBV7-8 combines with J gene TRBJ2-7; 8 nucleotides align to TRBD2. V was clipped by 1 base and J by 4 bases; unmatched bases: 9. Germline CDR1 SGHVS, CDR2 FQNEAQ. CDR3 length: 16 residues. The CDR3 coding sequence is TGTGCCAGCAGCTTAGAACCAACGGGGGGGCTTTACGAGCAGTACTTC. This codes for CASSLEPTGGLYEQYF.